This T cell receptor beta chain was identified during a study of naive and memory T cell subsets. Amplification of ligated cDNA took four PCR rounds with SP2 and nested alpha and beta constant primers. A single record per CDR3 protein comes from TCRdb applying MiXCR to the 5' RACE reads. The sample includes roughly 56,000 distinct CDR3 sequences, around 7.3% of them seen just once. This clonotype showed up just a few times. This CDR3 has 15 amino acids. V was cut by 6 bases and J by 6 bases, with 18 bases left in between. Germline V gene sequence: CDR1 MNHNS, CDR2 SASEGT. The library had UMIs added by 3' ligation of an oligonucleotide to TCR cDNA.

This chain uses TRBV6-1 with TRBJ2-1; TRBD1 or TRBD2 may be the D gene (5 bases each). This sequence was found in a male donor in good health. CDR3 amino acids: CASRYGAVEVNEQFF. CDR3 bases: TGTGCCAGCAGATACGGGGCGGTGGAGGTCAATGAGCAGTTCTTC.